Listed below are T cell receptor beta chains from one sample, sequenced in a study of cytomegalovirus exposure and HLA in healthy donors. The protocol was immunoSEQ multiplex PCR, while the TCRdb copy is restricted to in-frame clones and leaves out a portion. The sample lists 130,000 or so clones; 77% were seen once. The sequenced sample was PBMCs. These TCRs come from a female donor in good health and CMV-seronegative. The CDR3 runs from the conserved cysteine through the conserved F or W. The D gene is left open where the match is weak. Clone size is shown for a subset of rows, as once, few, many or a class of expanded clone.

12 TRBJ1-2 TRBV25-1 TRBD1 - TGTGCCAGCAGTGACAGGGGGCTTGGCTACACCTTC CASSDRGLGYTF
12 TRBJ2-3 TRBV9 - - TGTGCCAGCAGCACCCTAGAGGATACGCAGTATTTT CASSTLEDTQYF
18 TRBJ2-5 TRBV19 TRBD2 - TGTGCCAGTAGTATAGTTTCTAGCGGGGGACCGTACCAAGAGACCCAGTACTTC CASSIVSSGGPYQETQYF
17 TRBJ2-3 TRBV11-3 TRBD1 - TGTGCCAGCAGCTTAGGGGCAGGGGGCATAGTGGGAGATACGCAGTATTTT CASSLGAGGIVGDTQYF
14 TRBJ1-5 TRBV6-5 TRBD1 - TGTGCCAGCAGTTATGACAGGGACGATCAGCCCCAGCATTTT CASSYDRDDQPQHF
14 TRBJ1-4 TRBV6-1 - few TGTGCCAGCAGTGCAGCCTCTCGGGTGGAAAAACTGTTTTTT CASSAASRVEKLFF
18 TRBJ1-2 TRBV2 TRBD1 - TGTGCCAGCAGCTTTACGAAGCAGGGGGCGCGGAAACAATATGGCTACACCTTC CASSFTKQGARKQYGYTF
15 TRBJ2-5 TRBV7-2 TRBD1 - TGTGCCAGCAGCTTAGGAGGGGGCCCTCAAGAGACCCAGTACTTC CASSLGGGPQETQYF
14 TRBJ2-7 TRBV7-3 TRBD1 - TGTGCCAGCAGCCCGGACAGGGGGCGATCTAGTTTGTACTTC CASSPDRGRSSLYF
13 TRBJ1-3 TRBV9 - - TGTGCCAGCAGCCCATCAGGCGGGGTCACCATATATTTT CASSPSGGVTIYF
15 TRBJ2-7 TRBV2 TRBD1 - TGTGCCAGCAAGGGACAGACGATCAGCTCCTACGAGCAGTACTTC CASKGQTISSYEQYF
16 TRBJ2-7 TRBV15 TRBD2 - TGTGCCACCAGCAGAGATAAGGGCGGGAGGGCCGGGGAGCAGTACTTC CATSRDKGGRAGEQYF
16 TRBJ2-5 TRBV2 TRBD2 few TGTGCCAGCAGTGAGCTTGGCGGGGGGGCCCGGGAGACCCAGTACTTC CASSELGGGARETQYF
14 TRBJ2-7 TRBV9 TRBD2 - TGTGCCAGCAGCGTAGCGGGAGGGATCAACGAGCAGTACTTC CASSVAGGINEQYF
12 TRBJ2-5 TRBV27 - - TGTGCCAGCAGTTTTGGAGTCGGGACCCAGTACTTC CASSFGVGTQYF
15 TRBJ2-1 TRBV29-1 - few TGCAGCGTTGAAGGCCGGGAGAGGACCTACAATGAGCAGTTCTTC CSVEGRERTYNEQFF
17 TRBJ1-2 TRBV19 TRBD1 - TGTGCCAGTAGTGACCGCTTAGTCTTAGGGACAGGGGATGGCTACACCTTC CASSDRLVLGTGDGYTF
16 TRBJ1-1 TRBV19 TRBD1 - TGTGCCAGTAGGCCCGGGACAGGGGGAAGTATCACTGAAGCTTTCTTT CASRPGTGGSITEAFF
13 TRBJ1-2 TRBV6-6 - once TGTGCCAGCACCCCAGGCTCTCTGACCGGCTACACCTTC CASTPGSLTGYTF
15 TRBJ2-5 TRBV6-5 - few TGTGCCAGCAGTTACTTCCCACAGGGAGGGGAGACCCAGTACTTC CASSYFPQGGETQYF
17 TRBJ1-4 TRBV5-1 - - TGCGCCAGCAGCTTGGCCGGGGAGTTCGGTTTGGTCGAAAAACTGTTTTTT CASSLAGEFGLVEKLFF
13 TRBJ2-3 TRBV5-4 - - TGTGCCAGCAGCTTACAGGGTCCAGATACGCAGTATTTT CASSLQGPDTQYF
15 TRBJ1-6 TRBV9 - - TGTGCCAGCAGCCCAACCCCGGGGGACGGGCCACCCCTCCACTTT CASSPTPGDGPPLHF
16 TRBJ1-2 TRBV6-6 TRBD1 - TGTGCCAGCAGTTACATAAAGGGACAGGGAAACTATGGCTACACCTTC CASSYIKGQGNYGYTF
12 TRBJ2-7 TRBV14 TRBD1 few TGTGCCAGCAGGCGGACAGGAGGCGAGCAGTACTTC CASRRTGGEQYF
14 TRBJ1-5 TRBV19 - - TGTGCCAGTACTCCGCAGGGTGGGACTTGGCCCCAGCATTTT CASTPQGGTWPQHF
16 TRBJ2-1 TRBV2 TRBD1 - TGTGCCAGCAGTGAAGGGAAGGGGACAGAGTACAATGAGCAGTTCTTC CASSEGKGTEYNEQFF
13 TRBJ2-2 TRBV11-2 - - TGTGCCAGCAGCTCAAGGTCGGGCGGGGAGCTGTTTTTT CASSSRSGGELFF
13 TRBJ2-3 TRBV14 - - TGTGCCAGCAGCCAAAACTTTGCGGATACGCAGTATTTT CASSQNFADTQYF
15 TRBJ1-1 TRBV15 - - TGTGCCACCAGCAGAGATCCGGTTTGGGGGGATGAAGGTTTCTTT CATSRDPVWGDEGFF
13 TRBJ1-1 TRBV6-4 - - TGTGCCAGCAGTTACACAGGGAACACTGAAGCTTTCTTT CASSYTGNTEAFF
17 TRBJ2-1 TRBV11-2 TRBD1 - TGTGCCAGCAGAACGAACAGGGGGGCAGGAGGGGACAGTGAGCAGTTCTTC CASRTNRGAGGDSEQFF
14 TRBJ2-7 TRBV5-1 TRBD1 - TGCGCCAGCAGCCGAGCTACAGGGGTCCACGAGCAGTACTTC CASSRATGVHEQYF
16 TRBJ1-5 TRBV28 TRBD1 once TGTGCCAGCAGTTCCATCCTCAGGGGGGCCTATCAGCCCCAGCATTTT CASSSILRGAYQPQHF
15 TRBJ2-7 TRBV13 TRBD1 - TGTGCCAGCAGCTTACGGACAGGGGTAGCTAATGAGCAGTACTTC CASSLRTGVANEQYF
15 TRBJ2-3 TRBV15 TRBD2 - TGTGCCACCAGCACCCTAGCGGGGATCACAGATACGCAGTATTTT CATSTLAGITDTQYF
13 TRBJ1-1 TRBV18 - few TGTGCCAGCTCACCACTCCGGGACACTGAAGCTTTCTTT CASSPLRDTEAFF